Presented here are 6 T cell receptor beta chains from one specimen sequenced in a study of response to subunit inactivated influenza vaccine. TCRdb recomputed calls from the RT-PCR reads with MiXCR, one row per CDR3 protein. There are approximately 530,000 distinct CDR3 sequences in the sample; 10% to 15% occur only once, and 10% to 15% lies in the top ten. The material sequenced was PBMCs from blood, taken more than 35 days after vaccination. These receptors originate from a man aged 45-60 years who received an inactivated influenza vaccine.

This clonotype was counted a few times. This rearrangement joins TRBV4-2 to TRBJ1-2, with D possibly TRBD1 on 6 matching bases. The CDR3 contains 16 residues. Germline CDR1 and CDR2: LGHNA and YNFKEQ. Trimming left V 3 bases short and J 1 base short, with 15 bases between. The CDR3 spells CASSHEGGGHNYGYTF. The CDR3 DNA is TGTGCCAGCAGCCACGAGGGAGGGGGACATAACTATGGCTACACCTTC.

This clonotype was seen more than once but under ten times. V is TRBV7-6 and J is TRBJ2-2; D possibly uses TRBD1 or TRBD2 (6 bases each). V lost 5 bases and J lost 0, with 19 bases in between. The CDR3 has 18 residues. Germline values: CDR1 SGHVS, CDR2 FNYEAQ. CDR3 sequence reads: CASSRLGGTYANTGELFF. The DNA of the CDR3 is TGTGCCAGCAGCCGACTCGGCGGGACATATGCGAACACCGGGGAGCTGTTTTTT.

Many counts were recorded for this clonotype. The J gene is TRBJ2-3, the V gene TRBV6-1; 8 nucleotides align to TRBD2. CDR1 is MNHNS and CDR2 is SASEGT in the germline V gene. This CDR3 has 17 amino acids. V shed 7 bases and J 0 bases; nucleotides not matched to a gene: 12. The CDR3 nucleotides are TGTGCCAGCACCCCCTTGTTTGCGGGGGGTAGCACAGATACGCAGTATTTT. Translating it yields CASTPLFAGGSTDTQYF.

V usage is TRBV18 and J usage is TRBJ2-2; no clear D. Germline V gives CDR1 KGHSH, CDR2 LQKENI. The germline V and J ends were trimmed by 5 bases and 0 bases, with 13 bases remaining between them. CDR3 size: 16 residues. CDR3 residues: CASSVIDSANTGELFF. CDR3 coding DNA: TGTGCCAGCTCAGTAATTGACTCCGCGAACACCGGGGAGCTGTTTTTT.

A few counts support this clonotype. V and J are TRBV7-8 and TRBJ2-3, with 8 bases that match TRBD2. The V segment lost 1 base and the J segment 5 bases; nucleotides outside the gene matches: 11. The CDR3 is made up of 17 amino acids. The V gene's germline CDR1 is SGHVS and CDR2 FQNEAQ. This chain's CDR3 is CASSLVIREGDLDTQYF. DNA of the CDR3: TGTGCCAGCAGCTTAGTTATCCGGGAGGGCGATCTAGATACGCAGTATTTT.

Only a few counts were recorded for this clonotype. V is TRBV15 and J is TRBJ2-3; TRBD1 agrees at 9 bases. Trimming took 3 bases from V and 11 from J; bases not matched to a gene: 18. The CDR3 totals 17 residues. The germline CDR1 and CDR2 sequences are LNHNV and YYDKDF (reference sequence). The CDR3 loop is CATSSGIRDRASGGQYF. The CDR3 DNA reads as TGTGCCACCAGCAGTGGTATCCGGGACAGGGCGTCCGGTGGGCAGTATTTT.